This T cell receptor (beta chain) was identified during a study of molecular identifiers for immune sequencing clone quantification. CD8+CD4-CCR7+CD45RA+ cells were sorted as naive CD8 T cells. Study-wide points: The share of molecules held by clones above 20 RNA copies was over 99% in effector cells and under 1% in naive cells.

One entry per CDR3 protein results from TCRdb running MiXCR on the PCR reads. The table includes approximately 20,000 distinct CDR3 sequences, 20% to 25% detected once. The sample holds many counts of this clonotype. The antigen is undetermined. The CDR3 contains 17 residues. The germline V and J ends were trimmed by 4 bases and 1 base, with 18 bases remaining between them. Germline CDR1 and CDR2: SSHAT and FNYEAQ (reference sequence). Source material: naive CD8+ T cells from blood, with Jurkat cell RNA spiked in. This sample's subset: FACS-sorted CD8+CD4-CCR7+CD45RA+ naive T cells. The chain uses TRBV7-7 and TRBJ2-3; D gene uncertain. The receptor was derived from a human donor in good health. Some libraries in this study had Jurkat cell RNA spiked in. The CDR3 protein is CASSYWTLMIRTDTQYF. CDR3 bases: TGTGCCAGCAGCTATTGGACGCTCATGATTCGCACAGATACGCAGTATTTT.